These 17 T cell receptor beta chains came from one sample sequenced in a study of blood T cells in healthy people across ages. A second PCR, run for about 6 to 12 cycles, used a sample-barcoded 5' primer plus a J-beta primer mix. TCRdb re-called the 5' RACE reads through MiXCR, storing one row per CDR3 protein. In the table there are about 800,000 distinct CDR3 sequences, roughly 46% of which are singletons. The sequencing input was blood. The receptors were sampled from an elderly man in good health.

This clonotype was seen once. The chain employs TRBV20-1 and TRBJ1-5, with unresolved D. The assigned J gene may be wrong: the sequence end matches TRBJ2-3 better. The CDR3 consists of 14 residues. Germline CDR1 and CDR2: DFQATT and SNEGSKA (reference sequence). CDR3 protein: CSARGTNSNQPQYF. The DNA of the CDR3 is TGCAGTGCTAGGGGTACTAATAGCAATCAGCCCCAGTATTTT.

V and J are TRBV20-1 and TRBJ1-4; perhaps TRBD1 as D (6 bases). V gave up 0 bases and J gave up 4 bases, with 21 bases separating them. CDR1 is DFQATT and CDR2 is SNEGSKA in the germline V gene (reference sequence). CDR3 length equals 18 residues. For the CDR3, the DNA is TGCAGTGCTAGAGATGCGAAGGGTAAAGGGGGTAATAATGAAAAACTGTTTTTT. Protein product: CSARDAKGKGGNNEKLFF.

Of note for this clonotype: An end of the junction does not agree with germline; a read error may underlie this. The V and J genes are TRBV5-1 and TRBJ2-5, with D perhaps given as TRBD1 or TRBD2 (5 bases each). Germline-derived CDR1 and CDR2 are SGHRS and YFSETQ. This CDR3 has 13 residues. In DNA form, the CDR3 reads TGCGCCAGCAGCAGGGACCAGGGCGAGACCCGGTACTTC. As protein: CASSRDQGETRYF.

The V call is TRBV6-6, the J call TRBJ2-5, with D possibly matching TRBD2 (6 bases). The germline V gene has CDR1 MNHNY and CDR2 SVGAGI (reference sequence). The CDR3 covers 13 residues. V was clipped by 7 bases and J by 7 bases, with 16 bases between them. The CDR3 sequence is CASNEGFGGTQYF. CDR3 nucleotides: TGTGCCAGCAACGAGGGCTTCGGGGGGACCCAGTACTTC.

The chain recombines TRBV24-1 with TRBJ2-1; D is uncertain. This CDR3 is built from 14 residues. CDR1 and CDR2 (germline): KGHDR, SFDVKD. Trimming took off 4 bases at V and 10 bases at J, with 16 bases between the two ends. The CDR3 is CATSDPSGRSEQFF. CDR3 DNA sequence: TGTGCCACCAGTGACCCCTCCGGACGGAGCGAGCAGTTCTTC.

The chain recombines TRBV9 with TRBJ1-4; 9 bases are shared with TRBD1. Trimming at V came to 2 bases and at J to 8 bases, leaving 7 bases not matched to a gene. The CDR3 covers 15 residues. CDR1 SGDLS and CDR2 YYNGEE come from the germline V gene. CDR3 DNA: TGTGCCAGCAGCGTCTCCAACAGGGGGCAAGAAAAACTGTTTTTT. This translates into CASSVSNRGQEKLFF.

This clonotype was seen only a few times. The CDR3 reads CASSQDVTGGSSYEQYF. CDR3 DNA sequence: TGTGCCAGCAGCCAAGATGTGACGGGGGGCAGCTCCTACGAGCAGTACTTC. This rearrangement joins TRBV3-1 to TRBJ2-7, with a tentative D call TRBD2 (7 bases). Germline CDR1 is LGHDT and CDR2 is YNNKEL (reference sequence). This CDR3 is 17 amino acids long. Trimming removed 0 bases at V and 0 bases at J, with 15 bases between.

V usage is TRBV7-9 and J usage is TRBJ2-1; D may be TRBD2 (5 bases). The V and J ends lost 4 bases and 3 bases respectively, with 13 bases between them. The germline V gene has CDR1 SEHNR and CDR2 FQNEAQ (reference sequence). This CDR3 contains 15 residues. The CDR3 sequence: CASSWAGLNYNEQFF. The CDR3, as DNA: TGTGCCAGCAGCTGGGCGGGCCTAAACTACAATGAGCAGTTCTTC.

The chain is built from TRBV29-1 and TRBJ1-2; D is unclear. The CDR3 is made up of 13 amino acids. CDR1 and CDR2 (germline): SQVTM, ANQGSEA. Trimming stripped 6 bases from V and 6 bases from J, with 17 bases between. As DNA, the CDR3 is TGCAGCGTCCTACACGGTGGGCTTCATGGCTACACCTTC. This codes for CSVLHGGLHGYTF.

Worth noting for this clonotype: One end of the junction fails to match germline, which may point to a read error. The V call is TRBV5-1, the J call TRBJ1-1, with D possibly TRBD1 on 5 matching bases. CDR3 length: 13 amino acids. The germline CDR1 and CDR2 sequences are SGHRS and YFSETQ. The CDR3 DNA follows: TGCGCCGGCAGTCCAGGGAGGAGCACTGAAGCTTTCTTT. It codes for CAGSPGRSTEAFF.

In this sample, this clonotype turned up once. The chain recombines TRBV10-3 with TRBJ2-3, with 8 bases identical to TRBD1. V dropped 6 bases and J dropped 0; count of bases not matched to a gene: 8. Germline-derived CDR1 and CDR2 are ENHRY and SYGVKD. This CDR3 region has 16 residues. CDR3 nucleotides: TGTGCCATCAGCTGGTCAGGACAGGGAAGCACAGATACGCAGTATTTT. This gives the protein CAISWSGQGSTDTQYF.

This sequence joins TRBV20-1 and TRBJ2-5; D not certain. Trimming removed 6 bases from V and 5 bases from J, with 13 bases in between. The CDR3 runs 12 residues. CDR1 and CDR2 from the germline V gene are DFQATT and SNEGSKA (reference sequence). The CDR3 coding sequence is TGCAGTGCCCCGGCCCTTGCGGAGACCCAGTACTTC. It specifies CSAPALAETQYF.

V is TRBV7-6 and J is TRBJ2-7, with 11 bases identical to TRBD1. V lost 3 bases, J lost 5 bases, and 9 bases stayed unmatched. The CDR3 runs 16 residues. The germline CDR1 and CDR2 sequences are SGHVS and FNYEAQ. CDR3 coding DNA: TGTGCCAGCAGCTTCGCCGGACAGGGGGCGAAGGACGAGCAGTACTTC. This gives the protein CASSFAGQGAKDEQYF.

This chain joins TRBV14 and TRBJ2-3; 7 nucleotides align to TRBD1. The CDR3 covers 15 residues. The junction had 6 bases not matched to a gene; V was cut back by 0 bases and J by 6 bases. Germline values: CDR1 SGHDN, CDR2 FVKESK. CDR3 region: CASSQEVQGLDTQYF. DNA for the CDR3: TGTGCCAGCAGCCAAGAAGTACAGGGGTTGGATACGCAGTATTTT.

V is TRBV6-1 and J is TRBJ2-7; TRBD1 agrees at 9 bases. This CDR3 spans 14 amino acids. CDR1 and CDR2 (germline): MNHNS, SASEGT. V lost 6 bases, J lost 0 bases, and 3 bases stayed unmatched. The CDR3, as DNA: TGTGCCAGCAGGGGGACAGGGAACTCCTACGAGCAGTACTTC. Protein sequence: CASRGTGNSYEQYF.

The chain couples TRBV10-3 to TRBJ1-2; 10 nucleotides align to TRBD1. V dropped 5 bases and J dropped 4; count of bases not matched to a gene: 7. The V gene's germline CDR1 is ENHRY and CDR2 SYGVKD. The length of the CDR3 is 15 residues. For the CDR3, the DNA is TGTGCCATCAGTCCGGGACAGGGGTCCGGCTATGGCTACACCTTC. Protein product: CAISPGQGSGYGYTF.

In this sample, this clonotype turned up many times. The junction does not match germline at one end; this may be a read error. The rearrangement uses TRBV3-1 and TRBJ2-1; TRBD2 aligns across 13 bases. CDR3 length: 14 amino acids. Germline CDR1 is LGHDT and CDR2 is YNNKEL (reference sequence). The CDR3 spells CASSPGLAGNEQFF. DNA for the CDR3: TGCGCCAGCAGTCCGGGACTAGCGGGAAATGAGCAGTTCTTC.